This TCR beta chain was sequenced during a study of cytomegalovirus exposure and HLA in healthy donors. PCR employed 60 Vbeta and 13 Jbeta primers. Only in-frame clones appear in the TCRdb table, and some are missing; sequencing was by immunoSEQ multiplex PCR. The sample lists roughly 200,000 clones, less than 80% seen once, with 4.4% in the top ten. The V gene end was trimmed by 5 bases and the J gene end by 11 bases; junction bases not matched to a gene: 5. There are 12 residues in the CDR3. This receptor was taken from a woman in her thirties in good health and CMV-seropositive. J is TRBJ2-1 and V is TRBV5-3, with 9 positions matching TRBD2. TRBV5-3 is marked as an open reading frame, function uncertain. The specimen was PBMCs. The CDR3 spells CARRLRGGKQFF. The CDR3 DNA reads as TGTGCCAGAAGGTTGCGGGGGGGCAAGCAGTTCTTC.